This paragraph reports one TCR beta chain. Its antigen is still unknown. No much larger clonotype is one base removed from it; base qualities were not supplied. CDR1 and CDR2 are read off the germline V gene (reference sequence) as DFQATT and SNEGSKA. Spanning cysteine to phenylalanine, the CDR3 consists of 11 amino acids. Kept here is only the CDR3 DNA, which spans 33 bases and is read in frame from base 1. Trimming at the junction amounts to 3 bases on V and 5 bases on J, and the germline ends lie 8 bases apart. TCRbeta CDR3 regions were amplified from genomic DNA by means of the immunoSEQ Assay, a bias-controlled multiplex PCR. In the original analysis: The number of nucleated cells in each sample was estimated from the amplification of reference gene primers within the assay. To quantify the absolute abundance of each unique TCRbeta CDR3 rearrangement, sequence reads were collapsed and filtered. For each sample, productive Simpson clonality was calculated as the square root of Simpson's diversity index across productive rearrangements. Held by TCRdb, this immuneACCESS table contains in-frame sequences only and omits some clones. Under half of the omission traces to an unresolved V gene where checked; the cause of the rest is unknown. The DNA was the basis for D and trimming; V, J and clone size are from that table. The sample profile shows a few hundred thousand clones; 80% to 90% of them were found once. The top ten hold roughly 2% of the sample.

This specimen belongs to a study of blood T cell repertoires in COVID-19 (dated by TCRdb to 2020 to 2021). Notes on the research overall: Samples from collaborators originated in the United States, Italy and Spain and spanned both the acute and convalescent phases of COVID-19. The prospective study material was composed of cDNA or gDNA derived from T cells, B-cell-depleted T cells, or PBMCs. Subjects who had been exposed to COVID-19, were actively infected with it, or had recovered from it provided the deeply sampled blood TCRbeta repertoires that made up the dataset. The repertoires were made available in a free public database intended to serve as a resource for research on the immune response to SARS-CoV-2. The samples were drawn from the first 160 participants of the ongoing ImmuneRACE study and from 1,254 subjects provided by 6 global collaborators. A de-identified subject ID, COVID-19 status, age in years and sex were almost always included in the sample metadata. Where HLA class I and class II types were available, the types were taken from metadata supplied by the sample provider, not from assay-based typing. Beyond this particular receptor, the publication reports: The amount of clinical and demographic metadata varied by source and participant and was provided uncurated.

Enrolling through a virtual design, the prospective study's participants ranged in age from about 18 to 89 years and lived across around 25 United States geographic areas. In the prospective study, participants were assigned to cohorts based on the clinical history participants reported in a screening survey and a study questionnaire. Recovered participants in ImmuneRACE Cohort 3 were defined as having two consecutive negative NP/OP PCR tests, clearance from a healthcare professional, or resolution of symptoms. In the prospective study, whole blood, serum and a nasopharyngeal or oropharyngeal swab were collected from each participant by mobile phlebotomists. Prospective study participants could optionally give additional blood draws and questionnaires over an approximately two-month period. Blood samples from the prospective study were shipped frozen or at room temperature prior to DNA extraction.

The receptor was isolated from a man aged 25-45 years who had recovered from COVID-19. This sequence uses TRBV20-1 and TRBJ2-7, with no D gene named confidently. Sequenced sample: PBMCs or T cells enriched from blood (not recorded which). The nucleotide sequence is given as TGCAGTGCTAGTTACTACAACGAGCAGTACTTC. The encoded protein is CSASYYNEQYF.